Sequencing of this TCR beta chain was carried out in a study of OX40 agonist ivuxolimab in advanced cancers. The V and J ends lost 6 bases and 3 bases respectively, with 18 bases between them. Germline CDR1 reads MDHEN; CDR2 reads SYDVKM. CDR3 size: 16 residues. Here immunoSEQ multiplex PCR was the method, and the copy in TCRdb shows in-frame clones only, minus some. Here the sample spans roughly 70,000 clones, around 83% being singletons. Sequenced here: CD4+ or CD8+ T cells sorted from blood, sampled in a trial of the OX40 agonist ivuxolimab. The chain combines TRBV28 with TRBJ1-5; no firm D call. The receptor was isolated from an adult with an advanced solid tumor such as melanoma, head and neck, liver or kidney cancer. This chain's CDR3 is CASSLWTDYINQPQHF. CDR3 nucleotide sequence: TGTGCCAGCAGCCTCTGGACTGATTATATCAATCAGCCCCAGCATTTT.